This T cell receptor (beta chain) was recorded in a study of cytomegalovirus exposure and HLA in healthy donors. Points from the study as a whole: When a later analysis was performed, an Asian-associated ancestry cluster reportedly had fewer N-insertions than the roughly 700-donor mean.

This clone was counted once. The target antigen is unknown. The PCR used 60 Vbeta and 13 Jbeta primers. Profiling relied on immunoSEQ multiplex PCR, and the TCRdb table lists in-frame clones only, not all of them. Here the sample spans 95,000 to 110,000 clones, around 67% being singletons. This CDR3 has 12 amino acids. Germline V gives CDR1 MDHEN, CDR2 SYDVKM. With 2 bases clipped from V and 6 bases from J, the junction kept 0 bases outside the gene matches. Specimen: PBMCs. The clonotype comes from a woman between 45 and 60 years old in good health and CMV-seronegative. The rearrangement joins TRBV28 to TRBJ1-1; 7 positions match TRBD1. CDR3 coding DNA: TGTGCCAGCAGTTTAGGGACAGCTGAAGCTTTCTTT. Its translation: CASSLGTAEAFF.